This T cell receptor beta chain came from a study of blood T cell repertoires in COVID-19. Authors' data handling: How many nucleated cells were present was estimated from reference gene primer amplification. Measured with immunoSEQ multiplex PCR; TCRdb has only the in-frame clones, and not every one. The V and J calls and clone size were taken over from that table, and D and trimming were inferred from the DNA. In the table there are over 250,000 clones, roughly 86% of which are singletons. Residents of 24 US areas, aged roughly 18 to 89 years, made up the participants. This clone came up once. Trimming cost V 0 bases and J 8 bases, with 13 bases left between them. There are 15 residues in the CDR3. Germline assignment: CDR1 LNHDA and CDR2 SQIVND (reference sequence).

This chain connects TRBV19 to TRBJ1-4; no firm D call. The sequenced sample consisted of PBMCs or T cells enriched from blood (not recorded which). The sequence came from a woman in her thirties who had recovered from COVID-19. CDR3 sequence (DNA): TGTGCCAGTAGTATAGAGGAGGGTGCGGGCGAAAAACTGTTTTTT. Translated, it gives CASSIEEGAGEKLFF.